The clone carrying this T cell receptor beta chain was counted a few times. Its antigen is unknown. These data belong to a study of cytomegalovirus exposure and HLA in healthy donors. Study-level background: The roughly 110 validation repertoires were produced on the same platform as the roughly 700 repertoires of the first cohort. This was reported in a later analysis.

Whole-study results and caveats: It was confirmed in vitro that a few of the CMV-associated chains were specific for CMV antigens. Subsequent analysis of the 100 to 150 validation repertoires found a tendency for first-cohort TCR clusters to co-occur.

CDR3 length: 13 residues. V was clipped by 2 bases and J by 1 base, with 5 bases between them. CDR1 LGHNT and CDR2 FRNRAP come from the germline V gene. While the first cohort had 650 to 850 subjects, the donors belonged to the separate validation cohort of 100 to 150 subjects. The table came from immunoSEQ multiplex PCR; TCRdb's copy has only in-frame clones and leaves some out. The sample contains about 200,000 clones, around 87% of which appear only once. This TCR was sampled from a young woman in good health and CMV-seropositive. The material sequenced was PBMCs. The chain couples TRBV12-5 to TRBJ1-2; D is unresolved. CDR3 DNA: TGTGCTAGTGGTTTGAGTAGTAACTATGGCTACACCTTC. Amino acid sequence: CASGLSSNYGYTF.